The entry below describes one T cell receptor (beta chain). As yet, its antigen is unknown. This sample stems from a study of PD-1 blockade in classical Hodgkin lymphoma. Study findings and constraints: Exclusion applied to patients who initiated nivolumab less than 1 year following ASCT. By cycle point C4D1, TCR diversity had risen significantly in CD4+ cells (but not CD8+ cells). Newly diagnosed patients were said to have less baseline TCR diversity than healthy donors did.

The protocol was immunoSEQ multiplex PCR, while the TCRdb copy is restricted to in-frame clones and leaves out a portion. The sample lists around 65,000 clones; 70% to 90% were seen once. The J segment lost 6 bases and the V segment lost 4 bases, leaving 17 bases of the junction unmatched. The CDR3 covers 18 residues. Germline V CDR1 and CDR2: SGHDN, FVKESK. The sample's time point: cycle 4 day 1 (C4D1), after less than 7 weeks of nivolumab. No patient escaped relapse after autologous stem cell transplantation, and brentuximab vedotin exposure varied. This clonotype was obtained from a human donor with classical Hodgkin lymphoma. Sequenced here: peripheral blood mononuclear cells (PBMCs), sampled before the fourth cycle of nivolumab. The rearrangement joins TRBV14 to TRBJ2-5; 10 bases agree with TRBD2. CDR3 nucleotide sequence: TGTGCCAGCAGCCTTCACTTCTCTCTAGCGGGGGTATCGAAGACCCAGTACTTC. It translates to CASSLHFSLAGVSKTQYF.